The rows below give T cell receptor beta chains drawn from one sample of a study of control samples from healthy donors and cancer patients. Produced via immunoSEQ multiplex PCR; TCRdb's table is partial and in-frame only. The data hold about 110,000 clones, with almost 85% observed a single time. Input material: blood. These receptors were taken from a man between 18 and 29 years old in good health. The CDR3 runs from the conserved cysteine through the conserved F or W. D genes are given only for firm matches. Clone size is given for some rows only: seen once, a few or many times, or a class if the clone is expanded.

V: TRBV9
D: .
J: TRBJ2-5
size: few
DNA: TGTGCCAGCAGCGTAGGGGATGGGACGACCCAGTACTTC
CDR3: CASSVGDGTTQYF

V: TRBV9
D: .
J: TRBJ1-2
size: .
DNA: TGTGCCAGCAGCGTAGCCCCGGGACACCCAAACTATGGCTACACCTTC
CDR3: CASSVAPGHPNYGYTF

V: TRBV5-6
D: .
J: TRBJ1-2
size: .
DNA: TGTGCCAGCAGCTTGGCCTCTAACTATGGCTACACCTTC
CDR3: CASSLASNYGYTF

V: TRBV19
D: TRBD1
J: TRBJ1-4
size: .
DNA: TGTGCCAGCACCTCGGGTTTAGGGACAGCACTGTTTTTT
CDR3: CASTSGLGTALFF

V: TRBV12-3/TRBV12-4
D: .
J: TRBJ2-3
size: once
DNA: TGTGCCAGCAGTTTACGGGATACGCAGTATTTT
CDR3: CASSLRDTQYF

V: TRBV7-2
D: TRBD2
J: TRBJ2-3
size: .
DNA: TGTGCCAGCAGCCCTGGTGGTAGCGGGGGTCGGGCGGATACGCAGTATTTT
CDR3: CASSPGGSGGRADTQYF

V: TRBV6-2/TRBV6-3
D: TRBD2
J: TRBJ2-2
size: .
DNA: TGTGCCAGCAGTTACTCGGGACTACTAAACACCGGGGAGCTGTTTTTT
CDR3: CASSYSGLLNTGELFF

V: TRBV18
D: TRBD1
J: TRBJ2-7
size: .
DNA: TGTGCCAGCTCTCTGTCGGGACAGGGGATTTACGAGCAGTACTTC
CDR3: CASSLSGQGIYEQYF

V: TRBV10-3
D: .
J: TRBJ2-3
size: few
DNA: TGTGCCATCAGGCAGGAGGGGGCGGGGGATACGCAGTATTTT
CDR3: CAIRQEGAGDTQYF

V: TRBV25-1
D: .
J: TRBJ1-6
size: .
DNA: TGTGCCAGCAGTGCTCCCCCGGGGCCACCTCACTTT
CDR3: CASSAPPGPPHF

V: TRBV4-1
D: .
J: TRBJ1-1
size: .
DNA: TGCGCCAGCAGCCAAGGCTGGACAGCAAACACTGAAGCTTTCTTT
CDR3: CASSQGWTANTEAFF

V: TRBV6-2/TRBV6-3
D: TRBD1
J: TRBJ2-7
size: .
DNA: TGTGCCAGCAGCTCCGGGACAGGGGGTCACTACGAGCAGTACTTC
CDR3: CASSSGTGGHYEQYF

V: TRBV12-3/TRBV12-4
D: .
J: TRBJ1-2
size: .
DNA: TGTGCCAGCAGTCCAAACTATGGCTACACCTTC
CDR3: CASSPNYGYTF

V: TRBV3-1/TRBV3-2
D: .
J: TRBJ1-6
size: .
DNA: TGTGCCAGCAGCCAAGATACCAGTTATAATTCACCCCTCCACTTT
CDR3: CASSQDTSYNSPLHF

V: TRBV5-1
D: .
J: TRBJ1-2
size: .
DNA: TGCGCCAGCAGCCGCACCGGACCGAACTATGGCTACACCTTC
CDR3: CASSRTGPNYGYTF

V: TRBV5-4
D: .
J: TRBJ2-3
size: .
DNA: TGTGCCAGCAGCTTGGGGGGCCAAGATACGCAGTATTTT
CDR3: CASSLGGQDTQYF

V: TRBV10-3
D: .
J: TRBJ2-5
size: .
DNA: TGTGCCATCAGTGATACCGGGACACATGAAGAGACCCAGTACTTC
CDR3: CAISDTGTHEETQYF

V: TRBV24-1
D: .
J: TRBJ2-3
size: .
DNA: TGTGCCACCAGTGTGACAGGCGGGGATACGCAGTATTTT
CDR3: CATSVTGGDTQYF

V: TRBV27
D: .
J: TRBJ1-2
size: .
DNA: TGTGCCAGCAGTTTATCCGGAAGTGGGACCCCCGGCTTCGGCTACACCTTC
CDR3: CASSLSGSGTPGFGYTF

V: TRBV7-9
D: TRBD1
J: TRBJ2-2
size: .
DNA: TGTGCCAGCAGCTTATCCGGGACAGGGGTAGCCGGGGAGCTGTTTTTT
CDR3: CASSLSGTGVAGELFF

V: TRBV9
D: TRBD2
J: TRBJ2-6
size: .
DNA: TGTGCCAGCAGCACCCGGTCGGGGGGGTTTAGCTCTGGGGCCAACGTCCTGACTTTC
CDR3: CASSTRSGGFSSGANVLTF

V: TRBV28
D: TRBD1
J: TRBJ2-3
size: few
DNA: TGTGCCACCAGCCAATCGAAAGTGGGCAGGGGGCGATTAGATACGCAGTATTTT
CDR3: CATSQSKVGRGRLDTQYF

V: TRBV30
D: TRBD1
J: TRBJ1-1
size: .
DNA: TGTGCCGGGCTTCGGGACAGCTCTTGGTCCACTGAAGCTTTCTTT
CDR3: CAGLRDSSWSTEAFF

V: TRBV5-8
D: .
J: TRBJ1-2
size: .
DNA: TGTGCCGGCTCCTATGGCTACACCTTC
CDR3: CAGSYGYTF

V: TRBV30
D: .
J: TRBJ1-1
size: .
DNA: TGTGCCTGGACCCTGGACAGAGTTAACACTGAAGCTTTCTTT
CDR3: CAWTLDRVNTEAFF

V: TRBV30
D: .
J: TRBJ1-4
size: .
DNA: TGTGCCTGGAGCGCCCGGGTGGGTGAAAAACTGTTTTTT
CDR3: CAWSARVGEKLFF

V: TRBV28
D: .
J: TRBJ1-4
size: .
DNA: TGTGCCAGCAGTTTTAGCTTCATGGGACACCCCCAAAAACTGTTTTTT
CDR3: CASSFSFMGHPQKLFF

V: TRBV7-2
D: .
J: TRBJ2-5
size: .
DNA: TGTGCCAGCAGCTTATCGTTGGGCAGGAAAGAGACCCAGTACTTC
CDR3: CASSLSLGRKETQYF

V: TRBV6-6
D: .
J: TRBJ1-1
size: .
DNA: TGTGCCAGCAGTTACTCGGGGCCCCGGGTGAACACTGAAGCTTTCTTT
CDR3: CASSYSGPRVNTEAFF